This T cell receptor (beta chain) was found in a study of blood T cell repertoires in COVID-19. Study information: Samples came from the United States, Italy and Spain, spanning acute and convalescent COVID-19. From T cells, B-cell-depleted T cells, or PBMCs came the material, which was cDNA or gDNA.

Here immunoSEQ multiplex PCR was the method, and the copy in TCRdb shows in-frame clones only, minus some. The sample lists approximately 170,000 clones, approximately 80% occurring once. The participants were between roughly 18 and 89 years old and came from fewer than 25 US areas. The recovered donors of Cohort 3 showed two negative PCRs, clearance, or symptom resolution. The sample holds a few counts of this clone. This CDR3 is built from 15 residues. The germline V gene has CDR1 SGHAT and CDR2 FQDESV (reference sequence). V lost 3 bases to trimming and J lost 4 bases, with 13 bases between them. Input material: PBMCs or T cells enriched from blood (not recorded which). The chain is built from TRBV11-1 and TRBJ2-1, with D hard to call. The TCR comes from a man aged 45-65 years who had recovered from COVID-19. CDR3 bases: TGTGCCAGCAGCTTGGCGGCTTCCCCATACAATGAGCAGTTCTTC. It codes for CASSLAASPYNEQFF.